This T cell receptor beta chain stems from a study of blood T cell repertoires in COVID-19. The data were produced by immunoSEQ multiplex PCR, yet TCRdb's version contains in-frame clones alone and is incomplete. The table records about 74,000 clones, about nine tenths of them present only once. V dropped 2 bases and J dropped 4; count of bases not matched to a gene: 4. The V gene's germline CDR1 is SGHRS and CDR2 YFSETQ. The CDR3 consists of 14 residues. The rearrangement links TRBV5-1 to TRBJ2-5, with 8 bases identical to TRBD1. Sequencing was done on a sample of peripheral blood. The TCR comes from a human donor in a cohort sampled during active COVID-19. The CDR3 sequence: CASSFGQGAETQYF. For the CDR3, the DNA is TGCGCCAGCAGCTTCGGACAGGGTGCAGAGACCCAGTACTTC.